Each of the 22 T cell receptor beta chains below was sequenced from the same sample in a study of CD8 T cells in Susac syndrome. RNA, at 0.5 to 1 ug, was reverse transcribed with random hexamers. A single record per CDR3 protein comes from TCRdb applying MiXCR to the immunoSEQ multiplex PCR reads. This sample has about 130,000 distinct CDR3 sequences, with over 85% found just once. The sample consisted of CD8+ T cells from PBMCs. These receptors came from a human donor with Susac syndrome.

V usage is TRBV6-2 or TRBV6-3 and J usage is TRBJ2-7, with a tentative D call TRBD2 (5 bases). CDR1 and CDR2 from the germline V gene are MNHEY and SVGEGT. The CDR3 consists of 13 residues. Between the trimmed V and J ends, which lost 2 bases and 3 bases, there was a span of 8 bases. CDR3 loop: CASSYGLVYEQYF. CDR3 in DNA: TGTGCCAGCAGTTACGGACTGGTCTACGAGCAGTACTTC.

The chain is built from TRBV6-6 and TRBJ1-5, with D unresolved. Germline values: CDR1 MNHNY, CDR2 SVGAGI (reference sequence). The CDR3 is 13 residues long. Trimming took 10 bases from V and 3 from J, leaving 13 bases between them. CDR3 DNA sequence: TGTGCCACCCGGACGGTGACCAATCAGCCCCAGCATTTT. Translated, it gives CATRTVTNQPQHF.

The chain joins TRBV7-9 to TRBJ1-2; tentatively, D is TRBD1 (5 bases). Germline CDR1 reads SEHNR; CDR2 reads FQNEAQ (reference sequence). The CDR3 covers 14 residues. Trimming removed 5 bases from V and 6 bases from J, with 16 bases in between. The CDR3 coding sequence is TGTGCCAGCAGCACGGGGCCCGGGTTTGATGGCTACACCTTC. It encodes CASSTGPGFDGYTF.

This chain connects TRBV30 to TRBJ1-1, with D unresolved. Germline CDR1 is GTSNPN and CDR2 is SVGIG (reference sequence). The CDR3 is made up of 13 amino acids. Trimming took 3 bases from V and 1 from J, leaving 9 bases between them. CDR3 loop: CAWRDVGNTEAFF. CDR3 nucleotides: TGTGCCTGGAGAGACGTGGGGAACACTGAAGCTTTCTTT. The full variable domain, completed using reference TRBV30 and TRBJ1-1, is SQTIHQWPATLVQPVGSPLSLECTVEGTSNPNLYWYRQAAGRGLQLLFYSVGIGQISSEVPQNLSASRPQDRQFILSSKKLLLSDSGFYLCAWRDVGNTEAFFGQGTRLTVV.

The chain combines TRBV6-1 with TRBJ1-2, with 9 bases that match TRBD1. The CDR3 sequence is 17 residues long. J lost 2 bases, V lost 1 base, and 8 bases had no gene match. In germline, CDR1 is MNHNS, CDR2 SASEGT. CDR3 sequence (DNA): TGTGCCAGCAGTGAAGAATTTCGGGGACAGGGAAACTATGGCTACACCTTC. Protein: CASSEEFRGQGNYGYTF.

This chain links TRBV12-3 or TRBV12-4 with TRBJ2-3; 9 positions agree with TRBD2. J was trimmed by 0 bases and V by 6 bases; bases with no gene match: 7. CDR3 length equals 16 residues. CDR3 loop: CASSYSGSSSTDTQYF. DNA for the CDR3: TGTGCCAGCAGCTATAGCGGGAGTTCTAGCACAGATACGCAGTATTTT.

This CDR3 reads CASSDGPSSTDTQYF. CDR3 bases: TGTGCCAGCAGTGACGGGCCATCTAGCACAGATACGCAGTATTTT. V is TRBV6-4 and J is TRBJ2-3; D ambiguous. Germline V gives CDR1 MRHNA, CDR2 SNTAGT. Trimming cost V 2 bases and J 0 bases, with 9 bases left between them. This CDR3 spans 15 amino acids.

This chain uses TRBV7-8 with TRBJ2-7, with D hard to call. Germline V gene data show CDR1 as SGHVS and CDR2 as FQNEAQ. The CDR3 spans 13 residues. Deletions cut 8 bases from V and 0 bases from J, with 11 bases between. CDR3 protein: CASHPISSYEQYF. CDR3 bases: TGTGCCAGCCACCCGATCAGCTCCTACGAGCAGTACTTC.

This chain joins TRBV30 and TRBJ1-1, with D uncertain. The CDR3 is made up of 11 amino acids. V was cut by 5 bases and J by 5 bases, with 9 bases left in between. Germline V CDR1 and CDR2: GTSNPN, SVGIG (reference sequence). CDR3 region: CAWSERTEAFF. The CDR3 bases are TGTGCCTGGTCGGAAAGGACTGAAGCTTTCTTT.

The rearrangement joins TRBV10-3 to TRBJ1-1; 8 bases agree with TRBD1. The germline V gene has CDR1 ENHRY and CDR2 SYGVKD. CDR3 size: 14 residues. J lost 7 bases, V lost 4 bases, and 8 bases had no gene match. DNA for the CDR3: TGTGCCATCAGTGGCGAGACAGGGGAAGGTGAAGCTTTCTTT. Amino acids: CAISGETGEGEAFF.

This clonotype was seen just once. This chain joins TRBV12-3 or TRBV12-4 and TRBJ2-1, with D possibly TRBD2 on 7 matching bases. The CDR3 extends over 16 amino acids. V was shortened by 2 bases and J by 8 bases, with 19 bases between the two germline ends. Here the CDR3 reads CASSLLVGGPYHEQFF. DNA for the CDR3: TGTGCCAGCAGTTTATTGGTGGGGGGGCCTTACCATGAGCAGTTCTTC.

This clonotype was seen a single time. CDR3 residues: CASSLGQGAGGEQYF. As DNA, the CDR3 is TGTGCCAGCAGCTTGGGACAGGGAGCAGGAGGCGAGCAGTACTTC. The chain combines TRBV5-4 with TRBJ2-7, with 7 bases matching TRBD1. Trimming removed 0 bases from V and 6 bases from J; junction bases left unmatched: 9. Germline V gives CDR1 SGHNT, CDR2 YYREEE (reference sequence). This CDR3 has 15 residues.

The chain uses TRBV6-2 or TRBV6-3 and TRBJ2-7, with D possibly matching TRBD1 (6 bases). The germline V and J ends were trimmed by 5 bases and 4 bases, with 27 bases remaining between them. Germline V gene sequence: CDR1 MNHEY, CDR2 SVGEGT. This CDR3 is built from 18 residues. The CDR3 sequence is CASSRPALSGADGYEQYF. In DNA form, the CDR3 reads TGTGCCAGCAGTCGACCAGCGCTCTCAGGGGCAGATGGTTACGAGCAGTACTTC.

V is TRBV5-1 and J is TRBJ1-1, with D possibly matching TRBD1 (6 bases). V shed 3 bases and J shed 0 bases, with 15 bases lying between them. In germline, CDR1 is SGHRS, CDR2 YFSETQ. CDR3 length: 16 amino acids. The DNA of the CDR3 is TGCGCCAGCAGCTGGCCAGGCGGGGGCATGAACACTGAAGCTTTCTTT. This encodes CASSWPGGGMNTEAFF.

The rearrangement uses TRBV6-5 and TRBJ2-7; 7 positions agree with TRBD1. CDR1 and CDR2 from the germline V gene are MNHEY and SVGAGI. This CDR3 has 15 amino acids. J gave up 0 bases and V 2 bases, and 4 bases lay outside the gene matches. The CDR3 nucleotides read TGTGCCAGCAGTTACAGCCGGGACAGCTCCTACGAGCAGTACTTC. Its translation is CASSYSRDSSYEQYF.

This rearrangement joins TRBV6-6 to TRBJ2-7, with 8 bases matching TRBD1. The CDR3 sequence is 13 residues long. Germline V gene data show CDR1 as MNHNY and CDR2 as SVGAGI (reference sequence). Trimming cost V 0 bases and J 5 bases; bases outside gene matches: 0. For the CDR3, the DNA is TGTGCCAGCAGTTACTCGACAGGGGACGAGCAGTACTTC. Translation gives CASSYSTGDEQYF.

The chain carries TRBV30 and TRBJ2-7, with D possibly being TRBD1 (6 bases). The CDR3 extends over 13 amino acids. Germline CDR1 GTSNPN, CDR2 SVGIG (reference sequence). The V end lost 0 bases, the J end lost 5 bases, and 11 bases lay between the germline ends. The CDR3 DNA sequence: TGTGCCTGGAGTGTAAACAGGGTGAACGAGCAGTACTTC. Protein sequence: CAWSVNRVNEQYF.

The J gene is TRBJ2-4, the V gene TRBV15; TRBD1 might be the D (5 bases). V lost 0 bases, J lost 0 bases, and 6 bases lay in between. Germline loops: CDR1 LNHNV, CDR2 YYDKDF (reference sequence). The CDR3 is 15 residues long. CDR3 sequence: CATSRDREAKNIQYF. In DNA form, the CDR3 reads TGTGCCACCAGCAGAGACAGGGAAGCCAAAAACATTCAGTACTTC.

This clonotype appeared once. The chain links TRBV5-1 to TRBJ2-3; maybe TRBD2 (5 bases). Per the germline V gene, CDR1 is SGHRS and CDR2 is YFSETQ. This CDR3 has 16 residues. V was pared by 0 bases and J by 4 bases, with 15 bases between. CDR3 amino acids: CASSLDQDLEADTQYF. The CDR3 DNA reads as TGCGCCAGCAGCTTGGACCAGGACCTGGAGGCAGATACGCAGTATTTT.

The rearrangement joins TRBV7-6 to TRBJ2-1, with TRBD1 matching 8 bases. Germline V gene data show CDR1 as SGHVS and CDR2 as FNYEAQ. The J segment lost 4 bases and the V segment lost 4 bases, leaving 12 bases of the junction unmatched. The CDR3 length is 17 residues. The CDR3 here is CASSSHIGQGPYNEQFF. The CDR3 DNA reads TGTGCCAGCAGCTCACACATAGGACAGGGTCCTTACAATGAGCAGTTCTTC.

The chain uses TRBV3-1 and TRBJ2-2; 8 bases map to TRBD2. V was pared by 4 bases and J by 0 bases, with 4 bases of the junction left unmatched. Per germline, CDR1 LGHDT and CDR2 YNNKEL (reference sequence). This CDR3 comprises 16 residues. DNA of the CDR3: TGTGCCAGCAGCCCGCGGGGGGAATCGAACACCGGGGAGCTGTTTTTT. Protein: CASSPRGESNTGELFF.

This chain links TRBV27 with TRBJ1-5; possible D gene TRBD1, 5 bases. The V end was cut by 4 bases, the J end by 7 bases, with 14 bases between. From germline, CDR1 is MNHEY and CDR2 SMNVEV (reference sequence). The length of the CDR3 is 14 residues. The CDR3 nucleotides are TGTGCCAGCAGTTCAGGAGACAGTGTACAGCCCCAGCATTTT. Residues: CASSSGDSVQPQHF.